The 17 T cell receptor beta chains listed next were all sequenced from one sample in a study of blood T cell repertoires in COVID-19. The method was immunoSEQ multiplex PCR; TCRdb's version includes in-frame clones alone and lacks a portion of them. The repertoire holds some 200,000 clones, with around 80% as singletons. The sequencing input was PBMCs or T cells enriched from blood (not recorded which). These receptors were obtained from a woman in her thirties or forties with acute COVID-19.

This clone appeared once. This chain uses TRBV30 with TRBJ2-5; 10 bases are a match to TRBD2. V lost 0 bases to trimming and J lost 3 bases; unmatched junction nucleotides: 4. The CDR3 runs 15 residues. Germline assignment: CDR1 GTSNPN and CDR2 SVGIG (reference sequence). CDR3 region: CAWSVLAGPKETQYF. Here the CDR3 DNA reads TGTGCCTGGAGTGTACTAGCGGGGCCGAAAGAGACCCAGTACTTC.

The chain links TRBV28 to TRBJ2-5, with 8 bases that match TRBD1. The CDR3 contains 16 residues. J was trimmed by 2 bases and V by 6 bases; bases with no gene match: 11. Germline CDR1 reads MDHEN; CDR2 reads SYDVKM. The chain's CDR3 is CASSAGPGQAQETQYF. CDR3 DNA sequence: TGTGCCAGCAGCGCCGGACCGGGACAGGCGCAAGAGACCCAGTACTTC.

The genes are TRBV28 and TRBJ2-1; 10 nucleotides line up with TRBD2. Per the germline V gene, CDR1 is MDHEN and CDR2 is SYDVKM. V was pared by 6 bases and J by 5 bases, with 13 bases of the junction left unmatched. The CDR3 has 17 amino acids. The CDR3 here is CASRPTLSGRTNNEQFF. The CDR3 coding sequence is TGTGCCAGCAGACCGACCCTTAGCGGGAGGACCAACAATGAGCAGTTCTTC.

The rearrangement uses TRBV7-2 and TRBJ1-1; possibly TRBD1 for D (5 bases). Looked up from germline, CDR1 is SGHTA and CDR2 is FQGNSA. The CDR3 spans 15 residues. Trimming left V 5 bases short and J 1 base short, with 14 bases between. The CDR3 nucleotides read TGTGCCAGCAGCCTCATCGGCGGGGGGAACACTGAAGCTTTCTTT. Protein: CASSLIGGGNTEAFF. Full variable domain (missing parts from reference TRBV7-2 and TRBJ1-1): GAGVSQSPSNKVTEKGKDVELRCDPISGHTALYWYRQSLGQGLEFLIYFQGNSAPDKSGLPSDRFSAERTGGSVSTLTIQRTQQEDSAVYLCASSLIGGGNTEAFFGQGTRLTVV.

The chain carries TRBV19 and TRBJ2-3; possibly TRBD2 for D (5 bases). Germline V gene sequence: CDR1 LNHDA, CDR2 SQIVND (reference sequence). The CDR3 runs to 11 residues. The V end lost 10 bases, the J end lost 6 bases, and 11 bases lay between the germline ends. The CDR3 sequence is CATQSGDTQYF. CDR3 in DNA: TGTGCCACCCAGTCGGGGGATACGCAGTATTTT.

The rearrangement joins TRBV19 to TRBJ2-1, with D possibly matching TRBD2 (6 bases). CDR1 and CDR2 from the germline V gene are LNHDA and SQIVND (reference sequence). The CDR3 totals 17 residues. Trimming removed 3 bases at V and 0 bases at J, with 15 bases between. CDR3 bases: TGTGCCAGTAGTATTAAAGTCGGCGGGATCTCCTACAATGAGCAGTTCTTC. It is translated as CASSIKVGGISYNEQFF.

V gene TRBV28 combines with J gene TRBJ2-1; D is possibly TRBD2 (5 bases). The CDR3 sequence is 11 residues long. CDR1 and CDR2 (germline): MDHEN, SYDVKM. V gave up 10 bases and J gave up 10 bases, with 14 bases separating them. Here the CDR3 reads CATTIGGEQFF. In DNA, the CDR3 is TGTGCCACCACGATAGGCGGGGAGCAGTTCTTC.

Only a few counts were recorded for this clone. The chain couples TRBV2 to TRBJ1-1, with TRBD1 matching 7 bases. The CDR3 runs to 13 residues. V gave up 7 bases and J gave up 4 bases; unmatched junction bases: 6. CDR1 and CDR2 from the germline V gene are SNHLY and FYNNEI. The CDR3: CASISQGITEAFF. The CDR3 nucleotides read TGTGCCAGCATATCACAGGGGATCACTGAAGCTTTCTTT.

The CDR3 reads CAWSGGAGGRADTQYF. The CDR3 nucleotides are TGTGCCTGGAGTGGGGGAGCGGGGGGGCGTGCAGATACGCAGTATTTT. The chain is built from TRBV30 and TRBJ2-3; 10 bases map to TRBD2. Looked up from germline, CDR1 is GTSNPN and CDR2 is SVGIG (reference sequence). The CDR3 spans 16 residues. J was trimmed by 4 bases and V by 1 base; bases with no gene match: 8.

The chain links TRBV12-5 to TRBJ2-2; perhaps TRBD2 as D (6 bases). V lost 3 bases and J lost 6, with 14 bases in between. Germline CDR1 reads LGHNT; CDR2 reads FRNRAP. The CDR3 spans 15 residues. CDR3 region: CASGLGQPGAGELFF. The CDR3 DNA is TGTGCTAGTGGTTTAGGTCAGCCGGGGGCCGGGGAGCTGTTTTTT.

The CDR3 nucleotides read TGTGCCGGACGGGGTCTTAATTCACCCCTCCACTTT. Translation gives CAGRGLNSPLHF. J is TRBJ1-6 and V is TRBV28; D call uncertain. Trimming cost V 11 bases and J 6 bases, with 11 bases left between them. The CDR3 is made up of 12 amino acids. The germline CDR1 and CDR2 sequences are MDHEN and SYDVKM. Full variable domain (remainder filled in from reference TRBV28 and TRBJ1-6): DVKVTQSSRYLVKRTGEKVFLECVQDMDHENMFWYRQDPGLGLRLIYFSYDVKMKEKGDIPEGYSVSREKKERFSLILESASTNQTSMYLCAGRGLNSPLHFGNGTRLTVT.

This chain uses TRBV6-4 with TRBJ2-1; D may be TRBD2 (7 bases). Trimming took 6 bases from V and 9 from J, leaving 21 bases between them. The CDR3 loop spans 15 amino acids. From germline, CDR1 is MRHNA and CDR2 SNTAGT. The CDR3 coding sequence is TGTGCCAGCAGCCCTGAAGGGGGGGCCCAGGTTGAGCAGTTCTTC. It codes for CASSPEGGAQVEQFF.

In nucleotides, the CDR3 is TGTGCCAGCAGCTTAGCGGGGCCGGCGACAGATACGCAGTATTTT. It encodes CASSLAGPATDTQYF. The chain uses TRBV7-2 and TRBJ2-3; tentative D call: TRBD1 (5 bases). The CDR3 runs 15 residues. Trimming cost V 0 bases and J 3 bases, with 10 bases left between them. Per the germline V gene, CDR1 is SGHTA and CDR2 is FQGNSA.

The chain employs TRBV29-1 and TRBJ2-4; 7 nucleotides align to TRBD1. The junction had 6 bases not matched to a gene; V was cut back by 7 bases and J by 3 bases. Germline V gene lookup returns CDR1 SQVTM and CDR2 ANQGSEA. The CDR3 contains 13 residues. The CDR3 DNA is TGCAGCGCAAGACAGGGAAGCAAAAACATTCAGTACTTC. It translates to CSARQGSKNIQYF.

This clone was detected only a few times. The rearrangement joins TRBV27 to TRBJ2-1, with 11 bases fitting TRBD2. Germline V gene sequence: CDR1 MNHEY, CDR2 SMNVEV (reference sequence). V lost 6 bases and J lost 7; bases outside the gene matches: 8. This CDR3 contains 15 residues. The CDR3, as DNA: TGTGCCAGCAGGGGTGGGACTAGCGGCCTTAATGAGCAGTTCTTC. It specifies CASRGGTSGLNEQFF.

The chain recombines TRBV5-4 with TRBJ2-7, with D perhaps TRBD1 (5 bases). The CDR3 is 13 residues long. V was shortened by 4 bases and J by 3 bases, with 11 bases between the two germline ends. CDR1 is SGHNT and CDR2 is YYREEE in the germline V gene (reference sequence). The chain's CDR3 is CASSLTESYEQYF. The CDR3, as DNA: TGTGCCAGCAGCCTGACAGAAAGCTACGAGCAGTACTTC.

The chain carries TRBV19 and TRBJ1-6; D is uncertain. Trimming took 2 bases from V and 7 from J, leaving 3 bases between them. CDR1 and CDR2 from the germline V gene are LNHDA and SQIVND (reference sequence). This CDR3 is built from 12 residues. CDR3 sequence: CASSIQNSPLHF. The CDR3 DNA sequence: TGTGCCAGTAGTATACAGAATTCACCCCTCCACTTT.